The 14 T cell receptor beta chains below come from one sample, sequenced in a study of response to subunit inactivated influenza vaccine. TCRdb re-called the RT-PCR reads with MiXCR, one entry per CDR3 protein. The data hold hundreds of thousands of distinct CDR3 sequences, with 13% to 15% observed a single time. Here the sequenced sample was PBMCs from blood, taken 14 to 15 days before vaccination. These receptors all come from a man aged 45-65 years who received an inactivated influenza vaccine.

The V gene is TRBV28, the J gene TRBJ2-1; the D call may be TRBD1 or TRBD2 (5 bases each). Trimming took 3 bases from V and 8 from J, leaving 20 bases between them. Germline values: CDR1 MDHEN, CDR2 SYDVKM. CDR3 length: 16 residues. CDR3 protein: CASSLGTGPRVDEQFF. CDR3 bases: TGTGCCAGCAGTTTGGGGACGGGGCCTCGGGTCGATGAGCAGTTCTTC.

This clonotype was counted only a few times. The chain recombines TRBV20-1 with TRBJ2-1; unclear D gene. The CDR3 spans 15 residues. Germline loops: CDR1 DFQATT, CDR2 SNEGSKA (reference sequence). V lost 0 bases, J lost 1 base, and 10 bases lay in between. Here the CDR3 reads CSARDVSGSYNEQFF. CDR3 DNA: TGCAGTGCTAGAGATGTCAGTGGGTCCTACAATGAGCAGTTCTTC.

J is TRBJ2-2 and V is TRBV7-6; D may correspond to TRBD1 or TRBD2 (5 bases each). This CDR3 region has 15 residues. Germline values: CDR1 SGHVS, CDR2 FNYEAQ. Trimming pared 1 base from V and 6 bases from J, leaving 12 bases between. The CDR3 reads CASSLGSRDAGELFF. The CDR3 DNA is TGTGCCAGCAGCTTAGGTTCCAGGGACGCCGGGGAGCTGTTTTTT.

This clonotype was counted a few times. The V call is TRBV9, the J call TRBJ2-1, with D possibly being TRBD1 (5 bases). V lost 5 bases and J 3 bases, leaving 15 bases between the germline ends. Germline V gene data show CDR1 as SGDLS and CDR2 as YYNGEE. The CDR3 totals 15 residues. The CDR3 reads CASSVHGQGYNEQFF. CDR3 nucleotides: TGTGCCAGCAGTGTCCACGGGCAGGGCTACAATGAGCAGTTCTTC.

CDR3 DNA sequence: TGTGCCTGGAGTCTAGGGGGGTACGAGCAGTACTTC. It specifies CAWSLGGYEQYF. The chain employs TRBV30 and TRBJ2-7; D tentatively fits TRBD1 or TRBD2 (6 bases each). Germline assignment: CDR1 GTSNPN and CDR2 SVGIG (reference sequence). The V gene lost 2 bases and the J gene lost 4 bases, with 9 bases spanning the gap. This CDR3 contains 12 residues.

The J gene is TRBJ1-5, the V gene TRBV29-1; 10 bases match TRBD1. Losses at the gene ends were 7 bases for V and 6 bases for J; bases not matched to a gene: 6. CDR3 length equals 13 residues. Germline assignment: CDR1 SQVTM and CDR2 ANQGSEA. CDR3 bases: TGCAGCGGCGGACAGGGGGTCGGTCAGCCCCAGCATTTT. Translated: CSGGQGVGQPQHF. Combining the CDR3 with reference TRBV29-1 and TRBJ1-5 gives the whole variable domain SAVISQKPSRDICQRGTSLTIQCQVDSQVTMMFWYRQQPGQSLTLIATANQGSEATYESGFVIDKFPISRPNLTFSTLTVSNMSPEDSSIYLCSGGQGVGQPQHFGDGTRLSIL.

This clonotype was recorded many times. This rearrangement joins TRBV12-3 or TRBV12-4 to TRBJ2-2; D is ambiguous. V lost 4 bases and J 6 bases, leaving 12 bases between the germline ends. This CDR3 spans 14 amino acids. CDR3 in amino acids: CASSSLLGPGELFF. As DNA, the CDR3 is TGTGCCAGCAGTTCTCTCCTTGGCCCCGGGGAGCTGTTTTTT.

The chain has TRBV18 and TRBJ2-1; D is uncertain. Germline V gene data show CDR1 as KGHSH and CDR2 as LQKENI. The CDR3 runs to 19 residues. V lost 2 bases to trimming and J lost 0 bases, with 20 bases between them. The CDR3 DNA reads TGTGCCAGCTCACCAGGGGTTGGACGACTCCCGAGCTCCTACAATGAGCAGTTCTTC. Translated: CASSPGVGRLPSSYNEQFF.

This chain uses TRBV27 with TRBJ2-3; 14 positions match TRBD2. The germline V gene has CDR1 MNHEY and CDR2 SMNVEV (reference sequence). Trimming removed 5 bases from V and 0 bases from J; junction bases left unmatched: 1. This CDR3 has 16 residues. The CDR3 DNA sequence: TGTGCCAGCAGTCGACTAGCGGGAGGGAGCACAGATACGCAGTATTTT. Its protein product is CASSRLAGGSTDTQYF.

The chain couples TRBV5-1 to TRBJ2-1; 7 bases line up with TRBD2. The CDR3 spans 16 residues. The germline V gene encodes CDR1 SGHRS and CDR2 YFSETQ. V gave up 1 base and J gave up 2 bases; unmatched junction bases: 6. CDR3 DNA sequence: TGCGCCAGCAGCTTGACGGCGGGAGTCACCTACAATGAGCAGTTCTTC. It encodes CASSLTAGVTYNEQFF. Full variable domain (outside the CDR3, taken from reference TRBV5-1 and TRBJ2-1): KAGVTQTPRYLIKTRGQQVTLSCSPISGHRSVSWYQQTPGQGLQFLFEYFSETQRNKGNFPGRFSGRQFSNSRSEMNVSTLELGDSALYLCASSLTAGVTYNEQFFGPGTRLTVL.

The sample holds a few counts of this clonotype. The chain carries TRBV7-9 and TRBJ2-7, with 11 nucleotides matching TRBD2. Germline V lookup: CDR1 SEHNR, CDR2 FQNEAQ (reference sequence). The ends lost 5 bases at V and 4 bases at J; junction bases unmatched: 4. The CDR3 spans 14 residues. The CDR3 DNA reads TGTGCCAGCAGCGGTAGCGGGAGGGCGTACGAGCAGTACTTC. This encodes CASSGSGRAYEQYF.

The gene calls are TRBV20-1 and TRBJ2-6; 9 nucleotides line up with TRBD2. The J segment lost 0 bases and the V segment lost 3 bases, leaving 12 bases of the junction unmatched. This CDR3 spans 19 amino acids. Germline values: CDR1 DFQATT, CDR2 SNEGSKA (reference sequence). CDR3 loop: CSARAASGAKHSGANVLTF. In nucleotides, the CDR3 is TGCAGTGCTAGGGCGGCTAGCGGGGCGAAACACTCTGGGGCCAACGTCCTGACTTTC.

This rearrangement joins TRBV9 to TRBJ2-2; no clear D. CDR3 size: 13 residues. Germline V gives CDR1 SGDLS, CDR2 YYNGEE. V lost 1 base, J lost 6 bases, and 7 bases lay in between. The CDR3 DNA sequence: TGTGCCAGCAGCGTACGCTACCCCGGGGAGCTGTTTTTT. It specifies CASSVRYPGELFF.

This sequence joins TRBV6-1 and TRBJ1-2; possibly TRBD1 for D (5 bases). Trimming left V 3 bases short and J 4 bases short, with 12 bases between. The CDR3 runs to 14 residues. The germline CDR1 and CDR2 sequences are MNHNS and SASEGT. CDR3 region: CASSDPTGSYGYTF. The CDR3, as DNA: TGTGCCAGCAGTGATCCTACAGGATCCTATGGCTACACCTTC.